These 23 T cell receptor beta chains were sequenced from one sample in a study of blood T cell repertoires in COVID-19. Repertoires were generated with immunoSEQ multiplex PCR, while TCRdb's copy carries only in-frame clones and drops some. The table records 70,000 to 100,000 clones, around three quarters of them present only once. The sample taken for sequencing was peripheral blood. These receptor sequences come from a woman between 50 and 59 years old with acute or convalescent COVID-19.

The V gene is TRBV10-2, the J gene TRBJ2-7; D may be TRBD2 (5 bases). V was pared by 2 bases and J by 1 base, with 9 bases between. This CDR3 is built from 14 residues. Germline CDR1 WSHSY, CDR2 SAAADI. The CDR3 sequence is CASSEPRDSYEQYF. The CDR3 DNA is TGCGCCAGCAGTGAGCCACGGGATTCCTACGAGCAGTACTTC.

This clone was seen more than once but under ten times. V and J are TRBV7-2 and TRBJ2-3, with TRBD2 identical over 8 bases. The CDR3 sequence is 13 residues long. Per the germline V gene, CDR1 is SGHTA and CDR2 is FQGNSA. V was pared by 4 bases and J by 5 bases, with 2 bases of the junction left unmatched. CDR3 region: CASSYTSGDTQYF. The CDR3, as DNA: TGTGCCAGCAGCTACACTAGCGGAGATACGCAGTATTTT.

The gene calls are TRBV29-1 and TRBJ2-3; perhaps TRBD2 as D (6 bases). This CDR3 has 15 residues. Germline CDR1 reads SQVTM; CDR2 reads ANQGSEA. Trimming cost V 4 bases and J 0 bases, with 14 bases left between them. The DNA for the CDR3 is TGCAGCGTTGTGGAGGCGGGGCAGAGCACAGATACGCAGTATTTT. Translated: CSVVEAGQSTDTQYF.

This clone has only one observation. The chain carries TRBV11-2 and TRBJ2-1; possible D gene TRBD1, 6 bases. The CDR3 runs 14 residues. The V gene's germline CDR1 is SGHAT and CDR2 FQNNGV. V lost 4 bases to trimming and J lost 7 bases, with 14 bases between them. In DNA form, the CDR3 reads TGTGCCAGCAGCTGGATTACAGGGATGAATGAGCAGTTCTTC. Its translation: CASSWITGMNEQFF.

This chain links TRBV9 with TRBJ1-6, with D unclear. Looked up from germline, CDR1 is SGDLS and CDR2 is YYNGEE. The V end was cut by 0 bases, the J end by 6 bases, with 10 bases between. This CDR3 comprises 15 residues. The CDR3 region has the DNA TGTGCCAGCAGCGTAGGCCAGGCTTTTAATTCACCCCTCCACTTT. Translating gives CASSVGQAFNSPLHF.

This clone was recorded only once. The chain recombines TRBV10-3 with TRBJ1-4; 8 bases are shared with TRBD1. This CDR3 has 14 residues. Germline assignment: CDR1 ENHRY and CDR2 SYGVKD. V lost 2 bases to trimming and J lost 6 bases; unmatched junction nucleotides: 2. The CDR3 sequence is CAISEQGAYEKLFF. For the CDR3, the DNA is TGTGCCATCAGTGAGCAGGGGGCATATGAAAAACTGTTTTTT.

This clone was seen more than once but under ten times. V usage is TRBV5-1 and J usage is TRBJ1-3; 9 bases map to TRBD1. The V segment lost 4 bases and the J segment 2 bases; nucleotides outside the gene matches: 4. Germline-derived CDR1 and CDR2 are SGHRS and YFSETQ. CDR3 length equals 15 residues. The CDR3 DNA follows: TGCGCCAGCAGCCCGGGGACAGGGACTGGAAACACCATATATTTT. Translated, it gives CASSPGTGTGNTIYF.

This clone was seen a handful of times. CDR3 sequence: CAHSTRDRAYGYTF. CDR3 DNA: TGTGCCCACAGCACCCGGGACAGGGCCTATGGCTACACCTTC. The genes are TRBV28 and TRBJ1-2; TRBD1 matches 9 bases. CDR1 and CDR2 (germline): MDHEN, SYDVKM. CDR3 length equals 14 residues. The junction had 11 bases not matched to a gene; V was cut back by 11 bases and J by 4 bases.

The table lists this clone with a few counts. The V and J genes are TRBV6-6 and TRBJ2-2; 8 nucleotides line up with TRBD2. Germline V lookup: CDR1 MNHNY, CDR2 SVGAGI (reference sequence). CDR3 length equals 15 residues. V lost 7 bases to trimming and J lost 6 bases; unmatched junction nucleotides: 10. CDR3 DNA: TGTGCCAGCAAAAGGCGGGGGGACGTCCCCGGGGAGCTGTTTTTT. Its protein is CASKRRGDVPGELFF.

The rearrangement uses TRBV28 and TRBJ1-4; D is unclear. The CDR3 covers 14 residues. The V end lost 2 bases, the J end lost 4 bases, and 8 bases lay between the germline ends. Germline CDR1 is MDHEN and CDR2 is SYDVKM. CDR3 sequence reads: CASSLVEYNEKLFF. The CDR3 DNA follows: TGTGCCAGCAGTTTAGTGGAGTATAATGAAAAACTGTTTTTT.

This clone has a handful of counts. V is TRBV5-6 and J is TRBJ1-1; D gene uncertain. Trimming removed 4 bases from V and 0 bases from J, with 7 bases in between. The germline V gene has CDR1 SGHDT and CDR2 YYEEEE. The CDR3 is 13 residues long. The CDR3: CASSGSMNTEAFF. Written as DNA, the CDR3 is TGTGCCAGCAGCGGGAGTATGAACACTGAAGCTTTCTTT.

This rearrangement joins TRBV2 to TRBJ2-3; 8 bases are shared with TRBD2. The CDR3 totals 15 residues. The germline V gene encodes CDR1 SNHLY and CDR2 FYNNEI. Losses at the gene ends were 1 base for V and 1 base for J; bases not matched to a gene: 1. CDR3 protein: CASSEGRGGTDTQYF. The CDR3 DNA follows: TGTGCCAGCAGTGAAGGGCGGGGGGGCACAGATACGCAGTATTTT.

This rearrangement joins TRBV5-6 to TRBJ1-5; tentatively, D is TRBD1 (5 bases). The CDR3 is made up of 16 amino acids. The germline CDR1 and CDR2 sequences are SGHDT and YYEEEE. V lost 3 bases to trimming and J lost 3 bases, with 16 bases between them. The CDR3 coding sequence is TGTGCCAGCAGCTCATCCGGAGGGGCAGACAATCAGCCCCAGCATTTT. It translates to CASSSSGGADNQPQHF.

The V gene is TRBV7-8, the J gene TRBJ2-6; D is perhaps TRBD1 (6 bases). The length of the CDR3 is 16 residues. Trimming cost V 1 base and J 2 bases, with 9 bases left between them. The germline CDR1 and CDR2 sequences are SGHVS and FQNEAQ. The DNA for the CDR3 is TGTGCCAGCAGCTTAGACAGGGTAGCTGGGGCCAACGTCCTGACTTTC. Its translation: CASSLDRVAGANVLTF.

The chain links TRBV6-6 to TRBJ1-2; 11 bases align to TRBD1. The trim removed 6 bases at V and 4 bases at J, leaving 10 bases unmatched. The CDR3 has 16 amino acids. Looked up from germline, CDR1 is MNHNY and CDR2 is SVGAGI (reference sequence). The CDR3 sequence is CASSSVPGTGGYGYTF. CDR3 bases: TGTGCCAGCAGCTCAGTCCCCGGGACAGGGGGCTATGGCTACACCTTC.

CDR3 protein: CASSLGGGASGETQYF. For the CDR3, the DNA is TGTGCCAGCAGCTTAGGCGGGGGGGCATCTGGAGAGACCCAGTACTTC. The chain employs TRBV7-2 and TRBJ2-5; 9 bases agree with TRBD2. Germline V gene sequence: CDR1 SGHTA, CDR2 FQGNSA. CDR3 length: 16 amino acids. Germline trimming cut 1 base from V and 4 bases from J; bases unmatched to any gene: 7. Using reference TRBV7-2 and TRBJ2-5 for the parts outside the CDR3, the full variable domain is GAGVSQSPSNKVTEKGKDVELRCDPISGHTALYWYRQSLGQGLEFLIYFQGNSAPDKSGLPSDRFSAERTGGSVSTLTIQRTQQEDSAVYLCASSLGGGASGETQYFGPGTRLLVL.

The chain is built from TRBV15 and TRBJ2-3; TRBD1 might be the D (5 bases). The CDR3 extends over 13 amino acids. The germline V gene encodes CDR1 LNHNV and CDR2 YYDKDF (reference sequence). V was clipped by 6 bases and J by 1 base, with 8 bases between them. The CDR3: CATSAGRTDTQYF. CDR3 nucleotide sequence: TGTGCCACCAGTGCAGGGCGCACAGATACGCAGTATTTT. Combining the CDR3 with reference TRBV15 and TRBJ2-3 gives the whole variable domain DAMVIQNPRYQVTQFGKPVTLSCSQTLNHNVMYWYQQKSSQAPKLLFHYYDKDFNNEADTPDNFQSRRPNTSFCFLDIRSPGLGDTAMYLCATSAGRTDTQYFGPGTRLTVL.

The CDR3 bases are TGTGCCAGCAGTTACTCGAGCCGGGACTATGGCTACACCTTC. Protein product: CASSYSSRDYGYTF. The V call is TRBV6-2 or TRBV6-3, the J call TRBJ1-2; D remains unclear. The CDR3 runs 14 residues. Trimming stripped 0 bases from V and 3 bases from J, with 8 bases between. From germline, CDR1 is MNHEY and CDR2 SVGEGT.

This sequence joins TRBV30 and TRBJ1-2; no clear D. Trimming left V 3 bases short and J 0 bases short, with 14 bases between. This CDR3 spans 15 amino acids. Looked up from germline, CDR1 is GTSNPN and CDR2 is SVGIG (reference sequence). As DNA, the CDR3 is TGTGCCTGGAGCGGTACGTCGGCGGCTAACTATGGCTACACCTTC. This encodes CAWSGTSAANYGYTF.

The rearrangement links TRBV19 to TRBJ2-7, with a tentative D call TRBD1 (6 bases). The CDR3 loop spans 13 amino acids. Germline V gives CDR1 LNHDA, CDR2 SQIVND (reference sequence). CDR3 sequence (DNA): TGTGCAATGGCAGCGAAAAAAGGGGGCGAGCAGTACTTC. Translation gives CAMAAKKGGEQYF.

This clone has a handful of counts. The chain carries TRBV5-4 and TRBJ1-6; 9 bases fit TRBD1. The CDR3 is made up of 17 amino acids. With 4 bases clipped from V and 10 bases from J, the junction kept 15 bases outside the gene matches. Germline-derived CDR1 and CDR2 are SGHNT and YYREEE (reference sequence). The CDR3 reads CASSPGTGREGSSPLHF. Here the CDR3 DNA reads TGTGCCAGCAGCCCCGGGACAGGGAGGGAAGGGAGCTCACCCCTCCACTTT.

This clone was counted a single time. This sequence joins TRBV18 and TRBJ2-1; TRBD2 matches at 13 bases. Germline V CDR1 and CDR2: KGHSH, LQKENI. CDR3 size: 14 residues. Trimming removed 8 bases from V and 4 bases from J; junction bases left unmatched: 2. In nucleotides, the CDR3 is TGTGCCAGCAAGACTAGCGGGGGGTACAATGAGCAGTTCTTC. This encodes CASKTSGGYNEQFF.

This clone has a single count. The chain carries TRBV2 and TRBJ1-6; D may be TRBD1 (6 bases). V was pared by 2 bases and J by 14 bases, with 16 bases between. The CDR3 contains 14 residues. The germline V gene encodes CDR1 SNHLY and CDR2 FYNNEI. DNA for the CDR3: TGTGCCAGCAGTGAAATACAGGGTAGTGGAACCCTCCACTTT. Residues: CASSEIQGSGTLHF.